This T cell receptor beta chain comes out of a study of PD-L1 blockade in urothelial cancer. Study results and caveats: Blood clones associated with the tumor expanded more at 3 weeks in durable-benefit patients.

Time point given: pretreatment peripheral blood. The assay was immunoSEQ multiplex PCR, and TCRdb's table has in-frame clones only and misses some. The table lists 43,000 or so clones, around 84% of them singletons. This clone was picked up a small number of times. As yet, its antigen is unknown. The CDR3 contains 14 residues. Trimming stripped 5 bases from V and 7 bases from J, with 18 bases between. CDR1 MNHEY and CDR2 SVGAGI come from the germline V gene. J is TRBJ2-7 and V is TRBV6-5; the D gene is possibly TRBD1 (6 bases). The sequence came from a man in his sixties with urothelial cancer. The source was PBMCs, collected around atezolizumab (anti-PD-L1) treatment. The CDR3 nucleotides are TGTGCCAGCAGTCCAGACCTCAGGGGTAGGGAGCAGTACTTC. Its protein is CASSPDLRGREQYF.